The 27 T cell receptor beta chains below all came from one sample that was sequenced in a study of shared clonotypes between healthy human individuals. The repertoire was sequenced with immunoSEQ multiplex PCR; TCRdb's copy has only in-frame clones and lacks some. This sample has more than 2 million clones, with 90% to 96% found just once. Material for sequencing was naive CD4+ T cells sorted from blood. Indicated subset: CD45RA+ positively selected. Every receptor here comes from a man aged 18 to 29 in good health.

The J gene is TRBJ2-5, the V gene TRBV5-1, with 10 nucleotides matching TRBD2. V gave up 4 bases and J gave up 4 bases; unmatched junction bases: 7. The germline V gene has CDR1 SGHRS and CDR2 YFSETQ. The CDR3 sequence is 15 residues long. The CDR3 protein is CASSRGLASGETQYF. As DNA, the CDR3 is TGCGCCAGCAGCCGGGGACTAGCGAGCGGAGAGACCCAGTACTTC.

This chain joins TRBV2 and TRBJ1-1; 8 nucleotides match TRBD1. The J segment lost 4 bases and the V segment lost 4 bases, leaving 5 bases of the junction unmatched. Germline CDR1 is SNHLY and CDR2 is FYNNEI. CDR3 size: 14 residues. The CDR3 loop reads CASSATGGVTEAFF. The CDR3 coding sequence is TGTGCCAGCAGTGCAACAGGGGGGGTCACTGAAGCTTTCTTT. Full variable domain (remainder filled in from reference TRBV2 and TRBJ1-1): EPEVTQTPSHQVTQMGQEVILRCVPISNHLYFYWYRQILGQKVEFLVSFYNNEISEKSEIFDDQFSVERPDGSNFTLKIRSTKLEDSAMYFCASSATGGVTEAFFGQGTRLTVV.

About this clone itself: In the same sample, other DNA sequences code for this CDR3. This CDR3 is CASSAGQGNYGYTF. DNA of the CDR3: TGTGCCAGCAGCGCGGGACAGGGCAACTATGGCTACACCTTC. The chain uses TRBV9 and TRBJ1-2, with 9 nucleotides matching TRBD1. Germline assignment: CDR1 SGDLS and CDR2 YYNGEE. The CDR3 spans 14 residues. J gave up 2 bases and V 3 bases, and 2 bases lay outside the gene matches.

This clone is a singleton in its sample. V gene TRBV9 combines with J gene TRBJ2-5, with D unresolved. CDR3 length equals 18 residues. Between the trimmed V and J ends, which lost 5 bases and 4 bases, there was a span of 27 bases. Germline V gives CDR1 SGDLS, CDR2 YYNGEE. Written as DNA, the CDR3 is TGTGCCAGCAGAGATAAATCCTCCGGGCCAGATCAAGGAGAGACCCAGTACTTC. Amino acids: CASRDKSSGPDQGETQYF.

This rearrangement joins TRBV28 to TRBJ2-2; D could derive from TRBD1 or TRBD2 (6 bases each). The CDR3 extends over 19 amino acids. V lost 3 bases, J lost 6 bases, and 26 bases lay in between. Germline V gene lookup returns CDR1 MDHEN and CDR2 SYDVKM. CDR3 in amino acids: CASSFRVVGGFSRAGELFF. The CDR3, as DNA: TGTGCCAGCAGTTTTAGAGTGGTCGGGGGCTTTAGTAGGGCCGGGGAGCTGTTTTTT. The variable domain in full, with the rest retrieved from reference TRBV28 and TRBJ2-2, is DVKVTQSSRYLVKRTGEKVFLECVQDMDHENMFWYRQDPGLGLRLIYFSYDVKMKEKGDIPEGYSVSREKKERFSLILESASTNQTSMYLCASSFRVVGGFSRAGELFFGEGSRLTVL.

CDR3 bases: TGTGCCAGCTCCCAGGGACAGAGTAGCACAGATACGCAGTATTTT. Amino acid sequence: CASSQGQSSTDTQYF. This chain links TRBV18 with TRBJ2-3; 7 nucleotides align to TRBD1. Germline CDR1 and CDR2: KGHSH and LQKENI. There are 15 residues in the CDR3. J gave up 0 bases and V 6 bases, and 6 bases lay outside the gene matches.

The chain recombines TRBV30 with TRBJ1-5, with 10 bases lining up with TRBD1. CDR3 length: 15 residues. V lost 2 bases, J lost 4 bases, and 5 bases stayed unmatched. Per germline, CDR1 GTSNPN and CDR2 SVGIG (reference sequence). The CDR3 region is CAWSTRDRGNQPQHF. The CDR3 DNA reads as TGTGCCTGGAGTACCCGGGACAGGGGTAATCAGCCCCAGCATTTT.

J is TRBJ1-1 and V is TRBV9; no definite D call. Trimming removed 0 bases at V and 0 bases at J, with 9 bases between. From germline, CDR1 is SGDLS and CDR2 YYNGEE. The CDR3 is 15 amino acids. CDR3 loop: CASSVVGSMNTEAFF. The DNA for the CDR3 is TGTGCCAGCAGCGTAGTTGGCAGCATGAACACTGAAGCTTTCTTT.

The rearrangement joins TRBV29-1 to TRBJ2-5, with D unresolved. This CDR3 has 13 amino acids. Between the trimmed V and J ends, which lost 6 bases and 2 bases, there was a span of 13 bases. Per the germline V gene, CDR1 is SQVTM and CDR2 is ANQGSEA. The CDR3 nucleotides are TGCAGCGTCCCCCGAACTCTACAAGAGACCCAGTACTTC. Translated: CSVPRTLQETQYF.

V gene TRBV11-2 combines with J gene TRBJ2-5; the match to TRBD2 covers 10 bases. Germline loops: CDR1 SGHAT, CDR2 FQNNGV. This CDR3 spans 16 amino acids. V lost 1 base and J lost 7; bases outside the gene matches: 9. CDR3 residues: CASSLVVAGGGGTQYF. CDR3 DNA: TGTGCCAGCAGCTTAGTGGTAGCGGGAGGTGGGGGGACCCAGTACTTC. Supplemented by reference TRBV11-2 and TRBJ2-5, the full variable domain reads EAGVAQSPRYKIIEKRQSVAFWCNPISGHATLYWYQQILGQGPKLLIQFQNNGVVDDSQLPKDRFSAERLKGVDSTLKIQPAKLEDSAVYLCASSLVVAGGGGTQYFGPGTRLLVL.

The CDR3 DNA follows: TGTGCCTGGAGTTTAGGGGGACAGGGATGGGGCTATGGCTACACCTTC. This codes for CAWSLGGQGWGYGYTF. The genes are TRBV30 and TRBJ1-2; 9 bases line up with TRBD1. This CDR3 is built from 16 residues. V shed 2 bases, J shed 4 bases, and the junction held 11 bases outside the gene matches. From germline, CDR1 is GTSNPN and CDR2 SVGIG (reference sequence).

This clone was detected once. The V and J genes are TRBV11-2 and TRBJ2-5, with TRBD1 identical over 9 bases. This CDR3 contains 13 residues. V dropped 7 bases and J dropped 5; count of bases not matched to a gene: 5. Germline CDR1 reads SGHAT; CDR2 reads FQNNGV. CDR3: CASTYDRGETQYF. For the CDR3, the DNA is TGTGCCAGCACCTACGACAGGGGGGAGACCCAGTACTTC.

This chain joins TRBV6-6 and TRBJ1-6; D is possibly TRBD1 (5 bases). In germline, CDR1 is MNHNY, CDR2 SVGAGI (reference sequence). The CDR3 totals 14 residues. With 6 bases removed from V and 8 bases from J, the gap between germline ends came to 14 bases. The CDR3 protein is CASSYGTAHSPLHF. DNA of the CDR3: TGTGCCAGCAGCTACGGGACGGCTCATTCACCCCTCCACTTT.

The chain links TRBV28 to TRBJ2-5; 14 bases are a match to TRBD2. With V trimmed by 10 bases and J by 5 bases, 9 bases remained unmatched. Germline CDR1 MDHEN, CDR2 SYDVKM. This CDR3 is built from 15 residues. This CDR3 reads CATGTSGSKLETQYF. In DNA, the CDR3 is TGTGCCACCGGGACTAGCGGGAGTAAACTTGAGACCCAGTACTTC. Combining the CDR3 with reference TRBV28 and TRBJ2-5 gives the whole variable domain DVKVTQSSRYLVKRTGEKVFLECVQDMDHENMFWYRQDPGLGLRLIYFSYDVKMKEKGDIPEGYSVSREKKERFSLILESASTNQTSMYLCATGTSGSKLETQYFGPGTRLLVL.

The V call is TRBV7-6, the J call TRBJ2-7; 9 nucleotides line up with TRBD1. The CDR3 totals 15 residues. V gave up 7 bases and J gave up 2 bases; unmatched junction bases: 9. The germline CDR1 and CDR2 sequences are SGHVS and FNYEAQ. The chain's CDR3 is CASTLGTGNTYEQYF. CDR3 nucleotides: TGTGCCAGCACCCTGGGGACAGGGAACACCTACGAGCAGTACTTC.

J is TRBJ2-4 and V is TRBV4-3; D gene ambiguous. The germline V and J ends were trimmed by 1 base and 8 bases, with 9 bases remaining between them. CDR1 and CDR2 from the germline V gene are LGHNA and YSLEER. There are 13 residues in the CDR3. CDR3 DNA: TGCGCCAGCAGCCAAGTTGGCAGTGACATTCAGTACTTC. Amino acid sequence: CASSQVGSDIQYF.

The V and J genes are TRBV7-9 and TRBJ2-1; 11 bases are shared with TRBD2. Germline V lookup: CDR1 SEHNR, CDR2 FQNEAQ (reference sequence). V shed 0 bases, J shed 2 bases, and the junction held 6 bases outside the gene matches. The CDR3 is 18 residues long. The CDR3 spells CASSLARLAGGPYNEQFF. CDR3 DNA sequence: TGTGCCAGCAGCTTAGCCAGGCTAGCGGGAGGTCCCTACAATGAGCAGTTCTTC.

About this clone itself: Additional DNA sequences in this sample encode the identical CDR3. The genes are TRBV2 and TRBJ1-3; D remains ambiguous. V lost 2 bases and J lost 4, with 3 bases in between. This CDR3 has 12 residues. Germline values: CDR1 SNHLY, CDR2 FYNNEI. DNA for the CDR3: TGTGCCAGCAGTGAATCGGGAAACACCATATATTTT. This sequence encodes CASSESGNTIYF.

The gene calls are TRBV6-6 and TRBJ1-1; TRBD1 matches at 7 bases. The CDR3 runs to 14 residues. The germline CDR1 and CDR2 sequences are MNHNY and SVGAGI (reference sequence). V lost 6 bases to trimming and J lost 5 bases; unmatched junction nucleotides: 9. The CDR3 region is CASRTGQIRTEAFF. The CDR3 DNA sequence: TGTGCCAGCAGAACGGGACAGATACGTACTGAAGCTTTCTTT.

The genes are TRBV18 and TRBJ2-1; the D gene is possibly TRBD2 (6 bases). Germline V gene data show CDR1 as KGHSH and CDR2 as LQKENI. This CDR3 spans 15 amino acids. V gave up 3 bases and J gave up 8 bases, with 17 bases separating them. The CDR3 DNA reads as TGTGCCAGCTCACCGGAGAACCGGGGGACCCATGAGCAGTTCTTC. Translation gives CASSPENRGTHEQFF.

The gene calls are TRBV27 and TRBJ2-3, with 8 nucleotides matching TRBD2. V lost 4 bases, J lost 1 base, and 7 bases stayed unmatched. This CDR3 region has 16 residues. The germline V gene encodes CDR1 MNHEY and CDR2 SMNVEV (reference sequence). CDR3 region: CASSSYSGMGTDTQYF. Written as DNA, the CDR3 is TGTGCCAGCAGTTCCTATAGCGGGATGGGCACAGATACGCAGTATTTT.

The gene calls are TRBV7-9 and TRBJ1-5; no clear D gene. The CDR3 covers 18 residues. V was pared by 3 bases and J by 0 bases, with 18 bases between. Per the germline V gene, CDR1 is SEHNR and CDR2 is FQNEAQ (reference sequence). The CDR3 bases are TGTGCCAGCAGCTTCCCCTTTGAGGAAAACGATAGCAATCAGCCCCAGCATTTT. Its protein product is CASSFPFEENDSNQPQHF.

Details on this clone: This same CDR3 is encoded by further DNA sequences in the sample. The J gene is TRBJ2-7, the V gene TRBV5-1; D may be TRBD1 (5 bases). The V and J ends lost 0 bases and 3 bases respectively, with 10 bases between them. Germline CDR1 and CDR2: SGHRS and YFSETQ. The CDR3 runs 14 residues. Here the CDR3 DNA reads TGCGCCAGCAGCTTGGAGGGGCTCCACTACGAGCAGTACTTC. Protein product: CASSLEGLHYEQYF.

The rearrangement joins TRBV5-1 to TRBJ1-2, with a weak D call TRBD1 (6 bases). CDR3 length: 13 residues. V lost 8 bases to trimming and J lost 7 bases, with 18 bases between them. Germline CDR1 is SGHRS and CDR2 is YFSETQ. CDR3 in DNA: TGCGCCAGTCAACACACCCAGGGGACTGGCTACACCTTC. It codes for CASQHTQGTGYTF.

The V and J genes are TRBV5-6 and TRBJ1-1, with D tentatively TRBD1 (6 bases). The CDR3 loop spans 14 amino acids. Germline assignment: CDR1 SGHDT and CDR2 YYEEEE. Trimming stripped 4 bases from V and 4 bases from J, with 14 bases between. CDR3 loop: CASSVFSRGTEAFF. CDR3 nucleotides: TGTGCCAGCAGCGTATTTAGCAGGGGCACTGAAGCTTTCTTT.

This clone was seen once. The rearrangement uses TRBV9 and TRBJ2-3; tentative D call: TRBD2 (6 bases). The CDR3 has 16 residues. CDR1 is SGDLS and CDR2 is YYNGEE in the germline V gene. Trimming pared 4 bases from V and 1 base from J, leaving 16 bases between. CDR3 in amino acids: CASSPRLREGTDTQYF. The CDR3 DNA reads TGTGCCAGCAGCCCCCGCCTTAGGGAGGGCACAGATACGCAGTATTTT.

The chain couples TRBV9 to TRBJ1-5, with 7 bases fitting TRBD1. This CDR3 spans 15 amino acids. The germline gives CDR1 SGDLS, CDR2 YYNGEE. Trimming at V came to 4 bases and at J to 7 bases, leaving 11 bases not matched to a gene. The CDR3 here is CASSTDRFKGQPQHF. For the CDR3, the DNA is TGTGCCAGCAGCACGGACAGGTTTAAAGGGCAGCCCCAGCATTTT. Drawing the rest from reference TRBV9 and TRBJ1-5, the complete variable domain is DSGVTQTPKHLITATGQRVTLRCSPRSGDLSVYWYQQSLDQGLQFLIQYYNGEERAKGNILERFSAQQFPDLHSELNLSSLELGDSALYFCASSTDRFKGQPQHFGDGTRLSIL.